The 14 T cell receptor beta chains below come from one sample, sequenced in a study of CD8 T cells in ankylosing spondylitis. Study-level results: For ankylosing spondylitis blood, a TCR beta motif of 7 to 9 highly homologous variants appeared characteristic.

These TCRs' antigens remain unknown. Using its own MiXCR run on the 5' RACE reads, TCRdb lists one record per CDR3 protein. The sample carries about 450,000 distinct CDR3 sequences, around 26% recorded once. The material sequenced was blood, either unsorted or a sorted T cell fraction (not recorded which). The receptors here all came from a male donor with ankylosing spondylitis.

This clonotype has a single count. The V and J genes are TRBV30 and TRBJ1-3, with D unresolved. The CDR3 runs 13 residues. Germline V gives CDR1 GTSNPN, CDR2 SVGIG (reference sequence). The ends were cut back, 0 bases at V and 1 base at J, with 4 bases in the middle. CDR3 in DNA: TGTGCCTGGAGTGTAAGATCTGGAAACACCATATATTTT. Its protein product is CAWSVRSGNTIYF.

The chain recombines TRBV11-2 with TRBJ2-7, with D maybe TRBD2 (6 bases). The length of the CDR3 is 13 residues. The V end lost 0 bases, the J end lost 5 bases, and 8 bases lay between the germline ends. Germline values: CDR1 SGHAT, CDR2 FQNNGV. The chain's CDR3 is CASSLDGGDEQYV. The DNA of the CDR3 is TGTGCCAGCAGCTTAGATGGAGGGGACGAGCAGTACGTC.

V usage is TRBV12-3 or TRBV12-4 and J usage is TRBJ1-1; 7 positions agree with TRBD1. The CDR3 is made up of 14 amino acids. The V segment lost 5 bases and the J segment 5 bases; nucleotides outside the gene matches: 8. The CDR3 nucleotides read TGTGCCAGCAGTCTAAGACAGGGAAGAACTGAAGCTTTCTTT. Protein product: CASSLRQGRTEAFF.

The chain combines TRBV25-1 with TRBJ2-5; tentative D call: TRBD2 (5 bases). There are 14 residues in the CDR3. The germline V and J ends were trimmed by 0 bases and 6 bases, with 11 bases remaining between them. Germline V CDR1 and CDR2: MGHDK, SYGVNS. CDR3 region: CASSEYDYLQTQYF. CDR3 sequence (DNA): TGTGCCAGCAGTGAATATGACTACTTGCAGACCCAGTACTTC.

The sample holds many counts of this clonotype. The chain recombines TRBV5-1 with TRBJ2-1, with a tentative D call TRBD1 (5 bases). V lost 3 bases and J lost 6, with 16 bases in between. The CDR3 has 15 residues. Per germline, CDR1 SGHRS and CDR2 YFSETQ. The DNA of the CDR3 is TGCGCCAGCAGCTCAACAGGAAACCCAAGCAATGAGCAGTTCTTC. Residues: CASSSTGNPSNEQFF.

V and J are TRBV12-3 or TRBV12-4 and TRBJ2-5; the D gene is possibly TRBD2 (6 bases). This CDR3 has 15 residues. Trimming cost V 3 bases and J 5 bases, with 16 bases left between them. The CDR3 region has the DNA TGTGCCAGCAGTTTCCAAAGTCCGGGAGCGGAGACCCAGTACTTC. This encodes CASSFQSPGAETQYF.

V is TRBV6-5 and J is TRBJ2-1, with 9 bases fitting TRBD1. V gave up 4 bases and J gave up 9 bases; unmatched junction bases: 10. CDR3 size: 15 residues. Germline CDR1 is MNHEY and CDR2 is SVGAGI. CDR3 DNA sequence: TGTGCCAGCAGTTCCCCGGGACAGGGTGCTCCTGAGCAGTTCTTC. Translated, it gives CASSSPGQGAPEQFF.

The chain carries TRBV11-2 and TRBJ1-1; D may be TRBD1 (5 bases). The V gene's germline CDR1 is SGHAT and CDR2 FQNNGV. The V gene lost 5 bases and the J gene lost 3 bases, with 13 bases spanning the gap. This CDR3 is built from 14 residues. The CDR3 loop is CASSPWEGDTEAFF. In DNA form, the CDR3 reads TGTGCCAGCAGCCCGTGGGAAGGGGACACTGAAGCTTTCTTT.

The chain recombines TRBV12-3 or TRBV12-4 with TRBJ2-2; 8 bases align to TRBD2. Trimming took 3 bases from V and 3 from J; bases not matched to a gene: 6. This CDR3 contains 16 residues. DNA for the CDR3: TGTGCCAGCAGTTTGGGCCGGCGGGAGGACACCGGGGAGCTGTTTTTT. This gives the protein CASSLGRREDTGELFF.

V is TRBV20-1 and J is TRBJ1-4; 8 bases align to TRBD1. The CDR3 is made up of 14 amino acids. CDR1 and CDR2 (germline): DFQATT, SNEGSKA (reference sequence). Trimming removed 4 bases from V and 2 bases from J; junction bases left unmatched: 3. The CDR3 region is CSAITGGTNEKLFF. CDR3 bases: TGCAGTGCTATAACAGGGGGGACTAATGAAAAACTGTTTTTT.

In the case of this clonotype: This may come from a read error, since a much larger clone is one base off. The chain has TRBV11-2 and TRBJ2-3; D remains ambiguous. Trimming took 0 bases from V and 0 from J, leaving 7 bases between them. The germline gives CDR1 SGHAT, CDR2 FQNNGV. The CDR3 has 15 residues. This chain's CDR3 is CASSLDGRSTDTQYF. CDR3 sequence (DNA): TGTGCCAGCAGCTTAGATGGCCGCAGCACAGATACGCAGTATTTT.

This clonotype was seen only a few times. The chain uses TRBV7-2 and TRBJ1-5, with D perhaps TRBD1 (5 bases). The CDR3 has 15 residues. Trimming shortened V by 3 bases and J by 2 bases, and 11 bases separated the two germline ends. The V gene's germline CDR1 is SGHTA and CDR2 FQGNSA. CDR3 sequence: CASSFQQAGNQPQHF. The DNA of the CDR3 is TGTGCCAGCAGCTTCCAACAGGCGGGCAATCAGCCCCAGCATTTT.

This clonotype was recorded at least ten times. The chain uses TRBV27 and TRBJ2-1, with D hard to call. CDR1 is MNHEY, CDR2 SMNVEV, per germline (reference sequence). V lost 5 bases and J lost 0, with 14 bases in between. CDR3 length: 16 residues. The CDR3: CASSPRIAPSYNEQFF. The CDR3 DNA follows: TGTGCCAGCAGTCCAAGAATAGCCCCCTCCTACAATGAGCAGTTCTTC.

This clonotype was seen more than once but under ten times. The chain couples TRBV2 to TRBJ1-4; D uncertain. The CDR3 totals 11 residues. Looked up from germline, CDR1 is SNHLY and CDR2 is FYNNEI. V dropped 6 bases and J dropped 4 bases, with 3 bases sitting between them. This chain's CDR3 is CASSYNEKLFF. The CDR3 DNA is TGTGCCAGCAGCTATAATGAAAAACTGTTTTTT.